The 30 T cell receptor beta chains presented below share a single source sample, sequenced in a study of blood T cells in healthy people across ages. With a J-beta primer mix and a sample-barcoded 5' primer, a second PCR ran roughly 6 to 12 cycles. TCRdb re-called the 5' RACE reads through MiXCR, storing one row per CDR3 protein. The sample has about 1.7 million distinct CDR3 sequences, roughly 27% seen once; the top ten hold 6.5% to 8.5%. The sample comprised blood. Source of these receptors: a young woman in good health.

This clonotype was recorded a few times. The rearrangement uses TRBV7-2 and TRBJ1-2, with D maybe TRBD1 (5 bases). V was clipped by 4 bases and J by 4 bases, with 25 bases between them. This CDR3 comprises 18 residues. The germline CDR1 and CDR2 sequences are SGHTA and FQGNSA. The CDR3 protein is CASSYTWGADSPVYGYTF. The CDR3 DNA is TGTGCCAGCAGCTACACCTGGGGCGCTGACTCGCCCGTCTATGGCTACACCTTC. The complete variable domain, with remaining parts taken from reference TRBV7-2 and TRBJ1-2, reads GAGVSQSPSNKVTEKGKDVELRCDPISGHTALYWYRQSLGQGLEFLIYFQGNSAPDKSGLPSDRFSAERTGGSVSTLTIQRTQQEDSAVYLCASSYTWGADSPVYGYTFGSGTRLTVV.

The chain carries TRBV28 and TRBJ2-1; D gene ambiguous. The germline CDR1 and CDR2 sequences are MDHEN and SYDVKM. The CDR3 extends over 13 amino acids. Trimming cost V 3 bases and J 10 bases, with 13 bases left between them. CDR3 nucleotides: TGTGCCAGCAGTTTTTACGAACTTAAGGAGCAGTTCTTC. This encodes CASSFYELKEQFF.

The CDR3 DNA reads as TGCAGTGCTAGAGATCCGGGGCAAGGCCAGCCCCAGCATTTT. The encoded protein is CSARDPGQGQPQHF. V usage is TRBV20-1 and J usage is TRBJ1-5; D is perhaps TRBD1 (5 bases). The CDR3 runs 14 residues. Germline loops: CDR1 DFQATT, CDR2 SNEGSKA (reference sequence). With 0 bases removed from V and 7 bases from J, the gap between germline ends came to 13 bases.

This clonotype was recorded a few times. The CDR3: CASSLRTTSGTGELFF. CDR3 sequence (DNA): TGCGCCAGCAGCTTGAGAACTACTAGCGGGACCGGGGAGCTGTTTTTT. This chain uses TRBV5-1 with TRBJ2-2, with 9 nucleotides matching TRBD2. With 1 base clipped from V and 5 bases from J, the junction kept 6 bases outside the gene matches. This CDR3 region has 16 residues. Germline V CDR1 and CDR2: SGHRS, YFSETQ.

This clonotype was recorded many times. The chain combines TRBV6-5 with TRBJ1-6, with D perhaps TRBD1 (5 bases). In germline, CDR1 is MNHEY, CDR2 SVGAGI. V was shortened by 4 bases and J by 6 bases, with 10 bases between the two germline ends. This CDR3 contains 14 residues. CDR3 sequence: CASSSGRVNSPLHF. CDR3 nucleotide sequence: TGTGCCAGCAGTTCGGGACGGGTTAATTCACCCCTCCACTTT.

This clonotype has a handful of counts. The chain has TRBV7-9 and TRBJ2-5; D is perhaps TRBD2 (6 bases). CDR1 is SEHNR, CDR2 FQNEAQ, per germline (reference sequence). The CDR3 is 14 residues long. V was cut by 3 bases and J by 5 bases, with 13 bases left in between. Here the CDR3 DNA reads TGTGCCAGCAGCTTCCGTGGAGGGACGGAGACCCAGTACTTC. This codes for CASSFRGGTETQYF.

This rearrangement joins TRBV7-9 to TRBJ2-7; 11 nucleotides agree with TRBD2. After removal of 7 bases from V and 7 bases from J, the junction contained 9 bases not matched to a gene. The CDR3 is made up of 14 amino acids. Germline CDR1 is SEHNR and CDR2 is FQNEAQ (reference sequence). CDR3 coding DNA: TGTGCCAGCAACATCTTAGCGGGAGGGGGTGAGCAGTACTTC. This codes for CASNILAGGGEQYF. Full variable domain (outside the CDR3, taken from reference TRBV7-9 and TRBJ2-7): DTGVSQNPRHKITKRGQNVTFRCDPISEHNRLYWYRQTLGQGPEFLTYFQNEAQLEKSRLLSDRFSAERPKGSFSTLEIQRTEQGDSAMYLCASNILAGGGEQYFGPGTRLTVT.

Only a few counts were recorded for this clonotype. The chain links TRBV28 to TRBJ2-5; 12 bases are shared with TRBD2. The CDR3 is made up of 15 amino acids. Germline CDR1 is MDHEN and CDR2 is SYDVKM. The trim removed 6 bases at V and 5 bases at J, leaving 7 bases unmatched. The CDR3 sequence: CASSLASGGVETQYF. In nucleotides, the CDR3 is TGTGCCAGCAGCCTGGCTAGCGGGGGGGTTGAGACCCAGTACTTC.

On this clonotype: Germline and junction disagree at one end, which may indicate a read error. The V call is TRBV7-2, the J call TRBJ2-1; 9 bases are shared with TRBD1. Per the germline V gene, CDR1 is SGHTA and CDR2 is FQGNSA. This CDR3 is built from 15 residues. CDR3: CAGRHRDRVGDEQFF. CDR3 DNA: TGTGCCGGCAGGCACCGGGACAGGGTGGGCGATGAACAGTTCTTC. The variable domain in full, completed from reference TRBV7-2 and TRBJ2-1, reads GAGVSQSPSNKVTEKGKDVELRCDPISGHTALYWYRQSLGQGLEFLIYFQGNSAPDKSGLPSDRFSAERTGGSVSTLTIQRTQQEDSAVYLCAGRHRDRVGDEQFFGPGTRLTVL.

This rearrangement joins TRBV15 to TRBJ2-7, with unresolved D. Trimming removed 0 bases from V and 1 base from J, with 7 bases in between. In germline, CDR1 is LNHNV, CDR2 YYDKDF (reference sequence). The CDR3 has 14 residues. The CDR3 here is CATSRDDRSYEQYF. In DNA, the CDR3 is TGTGCCACCAGCAGAGATGACCGTTCCTACGAGCAGTACTTC. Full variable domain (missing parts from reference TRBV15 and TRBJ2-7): DAMVIQNPRYQVTQFGKPVTLSCSQTLNHNVMYWYQQKSSQAPKLLFHYYDKDFNNEADTPDNFQSRRPNTSFCFLDIRSPGLGDTAMYLCATSRDDRSYEQYFGPGTRLTVT.

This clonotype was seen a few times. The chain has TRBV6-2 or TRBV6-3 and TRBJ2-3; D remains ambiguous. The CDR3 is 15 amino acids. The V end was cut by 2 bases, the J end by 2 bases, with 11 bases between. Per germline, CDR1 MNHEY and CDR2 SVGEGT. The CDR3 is CASSYDPANTDTQYF. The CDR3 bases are TGTGCCAGCAGTTACGATCCGGCGAACACAGATACGCAGTATTTT.

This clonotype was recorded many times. This CDR3 reads CASTPKGHPYEQYF. The CDR3 DNA reads as TGTGCCAGCACCCCGAAAGGACATCCCTACGAGCAGTACTTC. The chain links TRBV12-3 or TRBV12-4 to TRBJ2-7, with D maybe TRBD1 (5 bases). Trimming pared 7 bases from V and 2 bases from J, leaving 15 bases between. The CDR3 length is 14 residues.

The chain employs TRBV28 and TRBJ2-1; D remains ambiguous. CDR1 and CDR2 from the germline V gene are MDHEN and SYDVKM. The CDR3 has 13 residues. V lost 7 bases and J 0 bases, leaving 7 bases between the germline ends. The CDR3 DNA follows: TGTGCCAGCAATAATGACTCCTACAATGAGCAGTTCTTC. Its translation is CASNNDSYNEQFF.

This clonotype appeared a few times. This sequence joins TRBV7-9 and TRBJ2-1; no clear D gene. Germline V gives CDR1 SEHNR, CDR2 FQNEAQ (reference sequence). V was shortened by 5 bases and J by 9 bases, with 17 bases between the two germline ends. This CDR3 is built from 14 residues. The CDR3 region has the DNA TGTGCCAGCAGCACAATCTCCCCGTCGGGTGAGCAGTTCTTC. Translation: CASSTISPSGEQFF.

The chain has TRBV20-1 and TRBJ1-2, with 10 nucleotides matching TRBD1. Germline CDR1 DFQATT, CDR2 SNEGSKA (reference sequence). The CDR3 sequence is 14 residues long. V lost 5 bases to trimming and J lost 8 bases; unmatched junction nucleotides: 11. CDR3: CSAAAGQGRVGYTF. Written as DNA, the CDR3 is TGCAGTGCTGCGGCGGGACAGGGGCGGGTCGGCTACACCTTC.

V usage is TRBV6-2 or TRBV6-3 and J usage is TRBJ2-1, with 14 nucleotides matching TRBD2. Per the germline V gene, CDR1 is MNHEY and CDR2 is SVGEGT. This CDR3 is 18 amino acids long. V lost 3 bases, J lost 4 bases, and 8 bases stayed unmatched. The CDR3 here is CASSYRGTSGGPYNEQFF. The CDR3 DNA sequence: TGTGCCAGCAGTTATCGCGGGACTAGCGGGGGTCCTTACAATGAGCAGTTCTTC.

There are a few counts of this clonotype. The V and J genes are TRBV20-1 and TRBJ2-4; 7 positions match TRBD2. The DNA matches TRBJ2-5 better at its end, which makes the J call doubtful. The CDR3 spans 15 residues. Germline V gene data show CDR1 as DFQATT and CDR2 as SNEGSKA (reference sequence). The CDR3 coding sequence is TGCAGTGCTAGTAACGCGGGAGAAACTCAAGAGACCCAGTACTTC. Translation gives CSASNAGETQETQYF.

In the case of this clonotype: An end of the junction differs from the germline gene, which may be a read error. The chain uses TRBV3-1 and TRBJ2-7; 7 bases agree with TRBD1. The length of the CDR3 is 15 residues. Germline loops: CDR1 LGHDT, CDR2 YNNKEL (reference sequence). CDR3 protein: CASSEDTGTEDEQYF. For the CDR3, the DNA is TGTGCCAGCAGCGAAGATACCGGGACAGAGGACGAGCAGTACTTC.

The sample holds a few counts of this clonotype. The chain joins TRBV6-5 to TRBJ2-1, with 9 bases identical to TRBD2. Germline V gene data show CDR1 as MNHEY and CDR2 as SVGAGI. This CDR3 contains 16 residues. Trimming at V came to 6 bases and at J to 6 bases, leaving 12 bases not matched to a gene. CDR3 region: CASRPRASGKFNEQFF. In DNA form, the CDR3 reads TGTGCCAGCAGACCCAGGGCTAGCGGGAAGTTCAATGAGCAGTTCTTC.

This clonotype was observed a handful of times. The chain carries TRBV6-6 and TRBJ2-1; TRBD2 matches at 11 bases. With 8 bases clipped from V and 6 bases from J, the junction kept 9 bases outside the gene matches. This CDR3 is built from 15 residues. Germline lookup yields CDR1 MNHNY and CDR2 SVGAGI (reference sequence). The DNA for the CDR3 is TGTGCCAGCTGCCAGAAGGGACTAGCGGCCAATGAGCAGTTCTTC. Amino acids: CASCQKGLAANEQFF.

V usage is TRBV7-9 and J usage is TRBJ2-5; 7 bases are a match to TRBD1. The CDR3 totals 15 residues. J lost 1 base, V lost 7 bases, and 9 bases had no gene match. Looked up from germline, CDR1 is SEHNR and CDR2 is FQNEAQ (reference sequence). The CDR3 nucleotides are TGTGCCAGCACCCCGAACAGGGGTACCCAAGAGACCCAGTACTTC. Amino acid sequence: CASTPNRGTQETQYF.

CDR3 bases: TGTGCCAGCAGCTTAGCTGGGAGGGGAGAGGGTAGCAATCAGCCCCAGCATTTT. Encoded protein: CASSLAGRGEGSNQPQHF. This chain connects TRBV7-9 to TRBJ1-5; TRBD1 is a possible D gene (5 bases). Per the germline V gene, CDR1 is SEHNR and CDR2 is FQNEAQ (reference sequence). Trimming left V 0 bases short and J 0 bases short, with 15 bases between. This CDR3 has 18 amino acids. Based on the CDR3 plus reference TRBV7-9 and TRBJ1-5, the full variable domain is DTGVSQNPRHKITKRGQNVTFRCDPISEHNRLYWYRQTLGQGPEFLTYFQNEAQLEKSRLLSDRFSAERPKGSFSTLEIQRTEQGDSAMYLCASSLAGRGEGSNQPQHFGDGTRLSIL.

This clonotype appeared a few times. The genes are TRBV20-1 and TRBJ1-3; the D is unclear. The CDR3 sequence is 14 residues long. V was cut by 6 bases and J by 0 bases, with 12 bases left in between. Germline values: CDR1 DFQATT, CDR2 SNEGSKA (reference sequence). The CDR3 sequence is CSALPGGSGNTIYF. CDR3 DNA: TGCAGTGCACTCCCGGGAGGCTCTGGAAACACCATATATTTT.

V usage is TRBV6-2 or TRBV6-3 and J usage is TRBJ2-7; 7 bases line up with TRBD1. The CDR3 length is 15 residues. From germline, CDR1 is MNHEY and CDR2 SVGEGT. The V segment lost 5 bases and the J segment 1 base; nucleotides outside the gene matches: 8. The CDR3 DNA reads TGTGCCAGCAGTAAACAGGGGACAAGGTCCTACGAGCAGTACTTC. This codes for CASSKQGTRSYEQYF.

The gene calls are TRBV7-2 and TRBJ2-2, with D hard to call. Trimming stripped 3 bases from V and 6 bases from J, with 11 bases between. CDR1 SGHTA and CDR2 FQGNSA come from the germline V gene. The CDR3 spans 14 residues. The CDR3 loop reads CASSFGLEPGELFF. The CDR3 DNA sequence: TGTGCCAGCAGCTTCGGATTGGAACCCGGGGAGCTGTTTTTT.

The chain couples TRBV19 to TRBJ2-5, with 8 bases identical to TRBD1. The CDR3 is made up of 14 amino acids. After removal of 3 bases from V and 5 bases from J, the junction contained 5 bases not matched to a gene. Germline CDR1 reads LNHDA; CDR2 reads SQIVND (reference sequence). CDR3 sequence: CASSIQGAGETQYF. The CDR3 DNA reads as TGTGCCAGTAGTATTCAGGGGGCTGGGGAGACCCAGTACTTC. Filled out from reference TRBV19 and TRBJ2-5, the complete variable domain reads DGGITQSPKYLFRKEGQNVTLSCEQNLNHDAMYWYRQDPGQGLRLIYYSQIVNDFQKGDIAEGYSVSREKKESFPLTVTSAQKNPTAFYLCASSIQGAGETQYFGPGTRLLVL.

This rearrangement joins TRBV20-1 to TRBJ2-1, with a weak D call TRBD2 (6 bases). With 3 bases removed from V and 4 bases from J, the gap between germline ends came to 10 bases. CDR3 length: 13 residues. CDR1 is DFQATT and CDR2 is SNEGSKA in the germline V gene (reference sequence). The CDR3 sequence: CSASRGYYNEQFF. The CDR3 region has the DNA TGCAGTGCTAGCCGGGGGTATTACAATGAGCAGTTCTTC.

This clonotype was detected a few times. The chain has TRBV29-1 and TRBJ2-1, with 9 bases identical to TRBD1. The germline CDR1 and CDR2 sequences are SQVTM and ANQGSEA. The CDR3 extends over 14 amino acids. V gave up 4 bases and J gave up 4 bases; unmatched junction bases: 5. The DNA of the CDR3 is TGCAGCGTTGGGACAGGGGTTTTATACAATGAGCAGTTCTTC. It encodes CSVGTGVLYNEQFF.

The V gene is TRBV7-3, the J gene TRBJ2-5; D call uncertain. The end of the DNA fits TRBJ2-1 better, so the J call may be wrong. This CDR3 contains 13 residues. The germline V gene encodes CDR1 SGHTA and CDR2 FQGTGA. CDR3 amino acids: CASSSDRGETQFF. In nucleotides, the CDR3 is TGTGCCAGCAGCTCTGATCGCGGAGAGACCCAGTTCTTC.

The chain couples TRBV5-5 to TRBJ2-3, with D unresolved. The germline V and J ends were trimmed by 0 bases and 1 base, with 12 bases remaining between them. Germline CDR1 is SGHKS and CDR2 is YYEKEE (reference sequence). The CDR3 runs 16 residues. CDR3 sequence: CASSLVPGARTDTQYF. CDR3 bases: TGTGCCAGCAGCTTGGTCCCTGGCGCCCGCACAGATACGCAGTATTTT.